This is a list of T cell receptor beta chains from one sample in a study of blood T cell repertoires in COVID-19. Libraries were prepared by immunoSEQ multiplex PCR; TCRdb keeps only in-frame clonotypes and omits some of them. The table includes 140,000 or so clones, about 80% detected once. The sequencing sample was made of peripheral blood. Receptor source: a human donor in a cohort sampled during active COVID-19. The CDR3 runs from the conserved cysteine through the conserved F or W. The order of the fields is D gene, clone size, J gene, V gene, CDR3 DNA, CDR3 protein. D genes are given only for firm matches. A clone size is listed for some rows: how often the clone was seen (once, few, many), or a class if it is expanded.

- - TRBJ2-7 TRBV9 TGTGCCAGCAGCGTAGGAACGAGGAGCTCCTACGAGCAGTACTTC CASSVGTRSSYEQYF
TRBD1 once TRBJ1-6 TRBV19 TGTGCCAGTAGTGAGGCGGACAGGGGGCATTCACCCCTCCACTTT CASSEADRGHSPLHF
TRBD2 few TRBJ2-1 TRBV7-3 TGTGCCAGCAGCAGGGCCGCGGGTCCTAGCGGGAGTCGGAACAATGAGCAGTTCTTC CASSRAAGPSGSRNNEQFF
- once TRBJ1-1 TRBV2 TGTGCCAGCAGACCCCGGGGGGGCCGCACTGAAGCTTTCTTT CASRPRGGRTEAFF
- - TRBJ1-6 TRBV27 TGTGCCAGCAGTTCCCGGTTCTATAATTCACCCCTCCACTTT CASSSRFYNSPLHF
- - TRBJ1-1 TRBV7-2 TGTGCCAGCAGCTTATACAGGACTGAAGCTTTCTTT CASSLYRTEAFF
TRBD2 - TRBJ2-1 TRBV28 TGTGCCAGCACCGTGGTAGCGGGGGGGGCTCGCGAGCAGTTCTTC CASTVVAGGAREQFF
- - TRBJ2-2 TRBV12-3/TRBV12-4 TGTGCCAGCAGTAAGGGGGTTACCGGGGAGCTGTTTTTT CASSKGVTGELFF
- - TRBJ2-5 TRBV3-1/TRBV3-2 TGTGCCAGCAGCCAACGACAGACTCCAGAGACCCAGTACTTC CASSQRQTPETQYF
- - TRBJ1-6 TRBV28 TGTGCCAGCACCTCAGGGGCGGATTCACCCCTCCACTTT CASTSGADSPLHF
- few TRBJ2-7 TRBV3-1/TRBV3-2 TGTGCCAGCAGCCAAGGAGATAATCAACTCTCCTACGAGCAGTACTTC CASSQGDNQLSYEQYF
- - TRBJ2-3 TRBV28 TGTGCCAGCAGTTTAAGCGGACAGGGAGGGACAGATACGCAGTATTTT CASSLSGQGGTDTQYF
- - TRBJ1-1 TRBV7-9 TGTGCCAGCGCCGAGCGCGGGGGCAGTGAAGCTTTCTTT CASAERGGSEAFF
- many TRBJ1-1 TRBV29-1 TGCAGCGCCGTGGCGGGGGCCGAGGGGAACACTGAAGCTTTCTTT CSAVAGAEGNTEAFF
- - TRBJ1-5 TRBV19 TGTGCCAGTAGTATAGGAGGGTTTGGTAATCAGCCCCAGCATTTT CASSIGGFGNQPQHF
- - TRBJ1-2 TRBV19 TGTGCCAGTAGTATAGCGTGGCGGGGCGACTATGGCTACACCTTC CASSIAWRGDYGYTF
- - TRBJ2-1 TRBV7-2 TGTGCCAGCAGGTCCGCCGGGACATCTCCCGATGAGCAGTTCTTC CASRSAGTSPDEQFF
- - TRBJ1-4 TRBV3-1/TRBV3-2 TGTGCCAGCAGCCCCCGACACACTCCTAATGAAAAACTGTTTTTT CASSPRHTPNEKLFF
TRBD2 once TRBJ2-1 TRBV29-1 TGCAGCGTTGCAAGCGGGGACCCCTACAATGAGCAGTTCTTC CSVASGDPYNEQFF
TRBD2 - TRBJ2-2 TRBV5-1 TGCGCCAGCAGCCCCAGGACTAGCGGGGGGTCGAACACCGGGGAGCTGTTTTTT CASSPRTSGGSNTGELFF
- - TRBJ2-2 TRBV11-2 TGTGCCAGCAGCTACCCCCGCCGCGGGATTAGCACCGGGGAGCTGTTTTTT CASSYPRRGISTGELFF
- - TRBJ2-3 TRBV21-1 TGTGCCAGCAGCAAAAGCCTAGAGGGGGTAGATACGCAGTATTTT CASSKSLEGVDTQYF
- - TRBJ2-6 TRBV2 TGTGCCAGCAGGGACACCTTAGGGACAATGAGCTCTGGGGCCAACGTCCTGACTTTC CASRDTLGTMSSGANVLTF
TRBD1 - TRBJ1-2 TRBV12-3/TRBV12-4 TGTGCCAGCAGGGTACAGGGGGCCTTTGGCTACACCTTC CASRVQGAFGYTF
TRBD1 - TRBJ2-3 TRBV14 TGTGCCAGCAGCCAAGACCCCAGGGGGCGAGGCACAGATACGCAGTATTTT CASSQDPRGRGTDTQYF
- - TRBJ2-1 TRBV7-2 TGTGCCAGCAGGACAAACAGGGCTTCCTACAATGAGCAGTTCTTC CASRTNRASYNEQFF
TRBD1 - TRBJ1-1 TRBV3-1/TRBV3-2 TGTGCCAGCAGCCGGTTGGACAGGAAGAACACTGAAGCTTTCTTT CASSRLDRKNTEAFF
TRBD1 few TRBJ1-1 TRBV3-1/TRBV3-2 TGTGCCAGCAGCCAAGGACAGGGGACGGAAGCTTTCTTT CASSQGQGTEAFF
TRBD1 - TRBJ2-2 TRBV6-5 TGTGCCAGCAAGGGACAGGGGAACACCGGGGAGCTGTTTTTT CASKGQGNTGELFF
TRBD2 - TRBJ2-6 TRBV5-4 TGTGCCAGCAGCTTAAATAGCGGGGCTGGGGCCAACGTCCTGACTTTC CASSLNSGAGANVLTF
- - TRBJ2-3 TRBV5-4 TGTGCCAGCAGCTTGGGGGGGCCCTCCACAGATACGCAGTATTTT CASSLGGPSTDTQYF
TRBD1 - TRBJ2-3 TRBV24-1 TGTGCCACCCAGTCAGGGGGAATCCCAGATACGCAGTATTTT CATQSGGIPDTQYF
- few TRBJ1-6 TRBV2 TGTGCCAGCAGTGCAGGGGTTGGTTCACCCCTCCACTTT CASSAGVGSPLHF
TRBD1 - TRBJ2-7 TRBV29-1 TGCAGCGTGGCGTCCGGGACAGGGCTAGTCGAGCAGTACTTC CSVASGTGLVEQYF
- - TRBJ1-2 TRBV28 TGTGCCAGCAGTTTATCCCGCGAATATGGCTACACCTTC CASSLSREYGYTF
- once TRBJ2-1 TRBV3-1/TRBV3-2 TGTGCCAGCAGCCCTAGCCGAGGTATGAGCTCCTACAATGAGCAGTTCTTC CASSPSRGMSSYNEQFF
TRBD1 - TRBJ1-1 TRBV5-1 TGCGCCAGCAGCCCTATACAGGGGCGGGACACTGAAGCTTTCTTT CASSPIQGRDTEAFF
TRBD1 - TRBJ2-3 TRBV2 TGTGCCAGCAGCGGACAGGCACGGGGTGGCACAGATACGCAGTATTTT CASSGQARGGTDTQYF
TRBD1 - TRBJ2-1 TRBV5-1 TGCGCCATCGGGGACAGTGACAATGAGCAGTTCTTC CAIGDSDNEQFF
- - TRBJ2-1 TRBV5-1 TGCGCCAGCAGCTTGGTTGCAGGCGTCGATGAGCAGTTCTTC CASSLVAGVDEQFF
- few TRBJ2-7 TRBV11-2 TGTGCCAGCAGCCCTCCTCAGTACCCCTACGAGCAGTACTTC CASSPPQYPYEQYF
- - TRBJ1-2 TRBV7-8 TGTGCCAGCAGCACCGAACAGGGTGATGGCTACACCTTC CASSTEQGDGYTF
TRBD1 - TRBJ1-2 TRBV2 TGTGCCAGTCGAAATACAGGGGGCGCTAACTATGGCTACACCTTC CASRNTGGANYGYTF